This T cell receptor (beta chain) was sequenced in a study of control samples from healthy donors and cancer patients. This CDR3 spans 11 amino acids. V was pared by 3 bases and J by 4 bases, with 7 bases between. Germline assignment: CDR1 DFQATT and CDR2 SNEGSKA (reference sequence). The protocol was immunoSEQ multiplex PCR, while the TCRdb copy is restricted to in-frame clones and leaves out a portion. The profile shows 120,000 to 150,000 clones, around nine tenths of them singletons. V and J are TRBV20-1 and TRBJ2-7; the D is unclear. Sequencing used blood. The clonotype comes from a woman in her thirties in good health. CDR3 region: CSASRDYEQYF. The CDR3 DNA is TGCAGTGCTAGTAGGGATTACGAGCAGTACTTC.